This T cell receptor beta chain was identified during a study of T cells in Graves' hyperthyroidism and ophthalmopathy. Notes on this clonotype: Its antigen is unidentified.

Amplification targeted TCR beta CDR3 regions from RNA transcripts. An initial round of RT-PCR targeting the TCR CDR3 relied on the HTBI primer set. TCRdb itself ran the multiplex PCR reads through MiXCR, one entry per CDR3 protein. The sample consists of fewer than 350,000 distinct CDR3 sequences, approximately 13% of them appearing once. Stable Graves' hyperthyroidism denoted no ophthalmopathy progression over 18 months. Germline V CDR1 and CDR2: SNHLY, FYNNEI. V shed 7 bases, J shed 5 bases, and the junction held 5 bases outside the gene matches. This CDR3 has 15 residues. Study results and caveats: Ophthalmopathy got predicted by the model a median roughly six months before its onset. Most thyroid-expanded clonotypes above 0.001 were also found in blood.

This chain uses TRBV2 with TRBJ2-7; 16 nucleotides match TRBD2. The TCR comes from a middle-aged woman with Graves' hyperthyroidism. The sequencing input was blood. CDR3 loop: CASKGTSGRANEQYF. CDR3 nucleotide sequence: TGTGCCAGCAAAGGGACTAGCGGGAGGGCGAACGAGCAGTACTTC.